This T cell receptor beta chain was sequenced during a study of blood T cells in healthy people across ages. In this sample, this clonotype turned up a few times. A second PCR, run for roughly 7 to 12 cycles, used a sample-barcoded 5' primer plus a J-beta primer mix. TCRdb used MiXCR to reprocess the 5' RACE reads, holding one entry per CDR3 protein. This table holds approximately 800,000 distinct CDR3 sequences, around 25% found once. These data were also filed under a second study, of T cells of mothers and their children. Turning to that study: Per mother, over 9 million TCR beta CDR3 reads were obtained; per child, about 3 million.

Material for sequencing was blood. This receptor was identified in a boy aged 5-17 years in good health.

CDR3 in amino acids: CASSRTSVAEKLFF. The CDR3 DNA reads TGTGCCAGCAGTCGGACATCCGTAGCCGAAAAACTGTTTTTT. The chain joins TRBV27 to TRBJ1-4; tentative D call: TRBD1 (5 bases). V was trimmed by 5 bases and J by 8 bases, leaving 15 bases between them. The germline V gene has CDR1 MNHEY and CDR2 SMNVEV (reference sequence). The CDR3 covers 14 residues.